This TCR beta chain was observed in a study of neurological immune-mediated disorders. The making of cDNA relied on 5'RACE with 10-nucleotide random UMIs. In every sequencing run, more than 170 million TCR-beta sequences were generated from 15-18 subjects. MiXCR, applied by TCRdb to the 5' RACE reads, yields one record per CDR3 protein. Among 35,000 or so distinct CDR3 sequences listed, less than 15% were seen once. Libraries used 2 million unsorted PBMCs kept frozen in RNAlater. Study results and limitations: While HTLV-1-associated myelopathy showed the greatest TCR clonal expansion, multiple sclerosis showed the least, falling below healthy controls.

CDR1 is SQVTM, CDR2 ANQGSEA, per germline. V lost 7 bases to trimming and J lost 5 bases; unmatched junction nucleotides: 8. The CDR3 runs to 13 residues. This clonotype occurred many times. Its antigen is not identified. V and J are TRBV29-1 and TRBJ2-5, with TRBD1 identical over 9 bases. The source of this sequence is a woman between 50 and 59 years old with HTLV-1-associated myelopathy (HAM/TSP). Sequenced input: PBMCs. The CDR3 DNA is TGCAGCGCGGGGGGACAGGGAGCCGAGACCCAGTACTTC. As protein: CSAGGQGAETQYF.